The clone carrying this TCR beta chain was observed at least ten times. Its target is unknown. The sample belongs to a study of blood T cells in healthy people across ages. Study results and limitations: With age, beta diversity per million T cells declined roughly linearly, significantly by roughly 40.

It was with a sample-barcoded 5' primer and a J-beta primer mix that a second PCR of roughly 7 to 12 cycles was run. Each cDNA molecule was tagged by a template-switch adaptor that had 12 random nucleotides. MiXCR was run by TCRdb on the 5' RACE reads, yielding one entry per CDR3 protein. Of hundreds of thousands of distinct CDR3 sequences in the sample, roughly 30% were seen once. V was clipped by 0 bases and J by 5 bases, with 19 bases between them. The CDR3 covers 16 residues. Germline CDR1 and CDR2: DFQATT and SNEGSKA (reference sequence). The gene calls are TRBV20-1 and TRBJ2-5; D possibly corresponds to TRBD2 (6 bases). Specimen: blood. The clonotype originates from a woman older than 75 in good health. The CDR3 spells CSARDPTLRGRETQYF. Here the CDR3 DNA reads TGCAGTGCTAGAGATCCCACCCTGCGGGGCCGGGAGACCCAGTACTTC.